This T cell receptor beta chain comes out of a study of T cells after yellow fever vaccination. As regards this clonotype: Its antigen remains unidentified.

The CDR3 is 14 residues long. CDR1 and CDR2 from the germline V gene are ENHRY and SYGVKD. V dropped 10 bases and J dropped 4 bases, with 19 bases sitting between them. Study-wide results and limits: Subsequent to the booster, the majority of primary-vaccination clones reappeared (around 97% CD4, 80% to 90% CD8). Compared with primary, the secondary response was weaker and peaked at day 5, not 15.

TCRdb re-called the 5' RACE reads with MiXCR, one entry per CDR3 protein. The sample yields nearly 550,000 distinct CDR3 sequences, 15% to 20% seen once. This sequence joins TRBV10-3 and TRBJ1-2, with a tentative D call TRBD1 (6 bases). The source was PBMCs, collected 15 days after the yellow fever booster vaccination. The receptor's source is a man aged 25 to 45 who received the YFV17D yellow fever vaccine. The CDR3 loop reads CATEGQSNSYGYTF. The CDR3 nucleotides read TGTGCCACCGAAGGACAGTCGAACTCCTATGGCTACACCTTC.